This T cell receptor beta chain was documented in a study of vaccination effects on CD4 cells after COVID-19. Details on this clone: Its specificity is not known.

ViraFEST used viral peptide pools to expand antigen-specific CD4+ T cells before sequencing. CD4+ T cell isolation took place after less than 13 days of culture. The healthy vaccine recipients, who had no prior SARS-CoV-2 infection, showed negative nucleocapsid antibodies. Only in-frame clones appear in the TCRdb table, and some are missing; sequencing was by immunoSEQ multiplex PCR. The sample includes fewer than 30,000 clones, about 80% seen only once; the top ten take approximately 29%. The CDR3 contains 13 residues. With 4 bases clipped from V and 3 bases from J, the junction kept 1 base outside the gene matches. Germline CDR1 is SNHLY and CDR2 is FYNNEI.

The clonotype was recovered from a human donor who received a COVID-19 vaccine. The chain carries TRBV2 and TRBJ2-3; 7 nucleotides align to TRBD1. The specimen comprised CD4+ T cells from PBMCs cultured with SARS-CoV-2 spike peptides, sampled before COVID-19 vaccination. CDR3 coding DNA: TGTGCCAGCAGTGCGGACAGGACAGATACGCAGTATTTT. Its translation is CASSADRTDTQYF.